Sequencing of this TCR beta chain was carried out in a study of T cell changes during pregnancy in multiple sclerosis (dated by TCRdb to the late 2010s). Background on the whole study: Changes in the T cell repertoire over the course of pregnancy were examined in this study in women with multiple sclerosis.

Library preparation employed the immunoSEQ multiplex PCR assay. This is the immuneACCESS table as TCRdb keeps it, with only in-frame sequences that have V and J called. A part of the clones is gone; compared with another copy, unresolved V genes explain less than half, and the rest is unexplained. The sample data list approximately 48,000 clones, and approximately 90% of these were observed just once. The biggest ten clones account for 0.39% of the sample. Comment on this clone: Its specific antigen is unknown. No per-base quality is available; no much larger clone lies one base away.

The CDR3 sequence holds 15 residues, the cysteine and phenylalanine included. Of the read, only the CDR3 DNA is kept; its 45 bases are in frame from base 1. In the germline V gene (reference sequence), CDR1 corresponds to MNHNY and CDR2 to SVGAGI. At the junction V is shortened by 2 bases and J by 6 bases; bases outside the gene matches: 8. The chain is assembled from TRBV6-6 and TRBJ2-7; TRBD2 fits 9 bases in the junction. Here the sequenced sample was CD4+ T cells from peripheral blood mononuclear cells, taken after pregnancy. The source is a female donor with multiple sclerosis, enrolled in a pregnancy study. The DNA sequence is TGTGCCAGCAGTTACGGCCCCCTACTAGCGGGCGAGCAGTACTTC. The encoded protein is CASSYGPLLAGEQYF.